This TCR beta chain is drawn from a study of blood T cell repertoires in COVID-19. Study-wide context: Researchers got acute and convalescent COVID-19 samples from the United States, Italy and Spain. Sample material is recorded as cDNA or gDNA derived from T cells, B-cell-depleted T cells, or PBMCs.

How the authors handled the data: From reference gene primer amplification, estimates of nucleated cell counts were derived. The assay was immunoSEQ multiplex PCR, and TCRdb's table has in-frame clones only and misses some. V, J and clone size were drawn from that table, and D and trimming were deduced from the DNA. The sample shows 60,000 to 65,000 clones, roughly 83% of them seen only once. V dropped 1 base and J dropped 5; count of bases not matched to a gene: 7. Germline V CDR1 and CDR2: LGHNT, FRNRAP. The CDR3 consists of 17 residues. The chain combines TRBV12-5 with TRBJ2-7; 14 positions agree with TRBD2. The source is a man between 60 and 75 years old with COVID-19, enrolled during active disease. The source material was peripheral blood. In nucleotides, the CDR3 is TGTGCTAGTGGTTTGGCGGGACTAGCGGGAGTCGGCCACGAGCAGTACTTC. Translated: CASGLAGLAGVGHEQYF.